The clone carrying this T cell receptor (beta chain) came up many times. Antigen: not known. TCRdb reanalysed the reads using MiXCR and keeps one entry per CDR3 protein. The sample has approximately 500,000 distinct CDR3 sequences, roughly 34% seen once. The data are from a study of T cell repertoires in cytomegalovirus infection. Across the whole study: Recently identified HLA-C-restricted CMV epitopes and well-studied HLA-B-restricted CMV epitopes were used by the study. Public TCR beta signatures indicated both CMV infection and matching HLA type. Study-wide points: The cumulative frequency of public TCR beta families identified carriers of CMV plus the relevant HLA.

The V and J ends lost 5 bases and 0 bases, in that order; junction bases with no gene match: 6. The CDR3 has 17 amino acids. Germline V gene sequence: CDR1 SGHTA, CDR2 FQGNSA. The sequence was collected from a human donor in good health (CMV status not recorded). Some clones in this sample may be carry-over from other donors' samples. The chain couples TRBV7-2 to TRBJ2-1, with 11 bases fitting TRBD2. This material consisted of cultured PBMCs, taken from culture after CMV antigen stimulation. This chain's CDR3 is CASSPGTSGYSYNEQFF. The CDR3 bases are TGTGCCAGCAGCCCAGGGACTAGCGGCTACTCCTACAATGAGCAGTTCTTC.